The clone carrying this T cell receptor beta chain has more than one count but fewer than ten. TCRdb keeps only in-frame clones here, not all; method: immunoSEQ multiplex PCR. The top ten hold roughly 1.2% of the sample, which has about 330,000 clones, 87% seen once. Donors came from a validation cohort of over a hundred subjects, distinct from the first 666-subject cohort. This record belongs to a study of cytomegalovirus exposure and HLA in healthy donors. CDR3 length: 14 residues. The germline CDR1 and CDR2 sequences are MDHEN and SYDVKM. V was clipped by 10 bases and J by 2 bases, with 14 bases between them.

This TCR was sampled from a woman in her twenties or thirties in good health and CMV-seropositive. V and J are TRBV28 and TRBJ2-2; D may correspond to TRBD1 or TRBD2 (6 bases each). Sample: PBMCs. DNA of the CDR3: TGTGCCACGCCGGGGGCGAAAAACACCGGGGAGCTGTTTTTT. Protein: CATPGAKNTGELFF.